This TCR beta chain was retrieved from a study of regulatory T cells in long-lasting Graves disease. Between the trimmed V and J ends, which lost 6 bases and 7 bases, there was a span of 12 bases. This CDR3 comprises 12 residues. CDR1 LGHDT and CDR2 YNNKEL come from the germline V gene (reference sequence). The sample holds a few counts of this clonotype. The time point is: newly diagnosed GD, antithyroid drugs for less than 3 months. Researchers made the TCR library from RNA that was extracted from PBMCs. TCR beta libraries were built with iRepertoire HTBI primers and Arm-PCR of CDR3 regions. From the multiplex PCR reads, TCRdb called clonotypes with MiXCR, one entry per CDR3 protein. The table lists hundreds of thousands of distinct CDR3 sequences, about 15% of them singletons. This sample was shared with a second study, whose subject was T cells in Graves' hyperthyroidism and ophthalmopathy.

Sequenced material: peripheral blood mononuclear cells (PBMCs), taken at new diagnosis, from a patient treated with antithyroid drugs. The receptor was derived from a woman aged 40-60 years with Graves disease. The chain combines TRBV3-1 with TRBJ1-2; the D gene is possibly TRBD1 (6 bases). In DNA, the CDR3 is TGTGCCAGCAGTCTCAGGACAGCTGGCTACACCTTC. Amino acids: CASSLRTAGYTF.